The 2 T cell receptor beta chains reported below all come from one sample, sequenced in a study of OX40 agonist ivuxolimab in advanced cancers. TCRdb's copy holds only in-frame clones and misses some; the assay was immunoSEQ multiplex PCR. The table includes under 65,000 clones, approximately 79% detected once. Sequenced here: CD4+ or CD8+ T cells sorted from blood, sampled in a trial of the OX40 agonist ivuxolimab. These receptors originate from an adult with an advanced solid tumor such as melanoma, head and neck, liver or kidney cancer.

The CDR3 nucleotides read TGCGCCAGCAGTATGGGACAAAACCCAACCTACGAGCAGTACTTC. Translated: CASSMGQNPTYEQYF. V usage is TRBV5-1 and J usage is TRBJ2-7; D is perhaps TRBD1 (6 bases). The CDR3 length is 15 residues. Per the germline V gene, CDR1 is SGHRS and CDR2 is YFSETQ. V lost 5 bases and J 2 bases, leaving 17 bases between the germline ends. Drawing the rest from reference TRBV5-1 and TRBJ2-7, the complete variable domain is KAGVTQTPRYLIKTRGQQVTLSCSPISGHRSVSWYQQTPGQGLQFLFEYFSETQRNKGNFPGRFSGRQFSNSRSEMNVSTLELGDSALYLCASSMGQNPTYEQYFGPGTRLTVT.

This chain connects TRBV6-6 to TRBJ2-2; TRBD2 might be the D (5 bases). This CDR3 spans 13 amino acids. Germline lookup yields CDR1 MNHNY and CDR2 SVGAGI (reference sequence). V was pared by 3 bases and J by 7 bases, with 9 bases between. In DNA form, the CDR3 reads TGTGCCAGCAGTTATAACGGACTCGGGGAGCTGTTTTTT. Translated: CASSYNGLGELFF.